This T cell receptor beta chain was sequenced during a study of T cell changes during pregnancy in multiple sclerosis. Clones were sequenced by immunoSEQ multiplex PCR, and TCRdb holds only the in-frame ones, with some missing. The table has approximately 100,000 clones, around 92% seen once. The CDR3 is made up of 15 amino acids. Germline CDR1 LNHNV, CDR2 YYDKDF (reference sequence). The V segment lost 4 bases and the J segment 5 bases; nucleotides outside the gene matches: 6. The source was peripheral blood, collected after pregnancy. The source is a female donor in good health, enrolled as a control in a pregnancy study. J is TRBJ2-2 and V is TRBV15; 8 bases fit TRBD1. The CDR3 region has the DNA TGTGCCACCAGCACCCGACAGGGGAGGACCGGGGAGCTGTTTTTT. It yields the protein CATSTRQGRTGELFF.